This T cell receptor (beta chain) was sequenced in a study of blood T cell repertoires in COVID-19 (dated by TCRdb to the early 2020s). With regard to the full study: Samples from collaborators originated in the United States, Italy and Spain and spanned both the acute and convalescent phases of COVID-19. The repertoires were made available in a free public database intended to serve as a resource for research on the immune response to SARS-CoV-2. A de-identified subject ID, COVID-19 status, age in years and sex were almost always included in the sample metadata. Subjects who had been exposed to COVID-19, were actively infected with it, or had recovered from it provided the deeply sampled blood TCRbeta repertoires that made up the dataset. Samples were obtained from the ongoing ImmuneRACE study (first 160 participants) and from 1,254 subjects provided by 6 global collaborators. The prospective study material was composed of cDNA or gDNA derived from T cells, B-cell-depleted T cells, or PBMCs. Where available, HLA class I and class II types were taken from metadata supplied by the sample provider and were not determined by assay-based typing.

What the study reported, not specific to this receptor: The quantity of clinical and demographic metadata differed by source and by participant and was supplied without curation.

Participants in the prospective study were enrolled through a virtual design, were aged 18 to 89 years, and lived in roughly 26 United States geographic areas. To assign participants to cohorts, the prospective study relied on clinical history that participants themselves reported in a screening survey and a study questionnaire. In the prospective study, mobile phlebotomists collected whole blood, serum and a nasopharyngeal or oropharyngeal swab from each participant. Prospective study participants could optionally give additional blood draws and questionnaires over an approximately two-month period. Blood samples from the prospective study were shipped frozen or at room temperature prior to DNA extraction. The immunoSEQ Assay, a bias-controlled multiplex PCR, was used to amplify TCRbeta CDR3 regions from genomic DNA. The authors' pipeline ran thus. Within the assay, amplification of reference gene primers was used to estimate how many nucleated cells each sample contained. To quantify the absolute abundance of each unique TCRbeta CDR3 rearrangement, sequence reads were collapsed and filtered. For each sample, productive Simpson clonality was calculated by taking the square root of Simpson's diversity index across productive rearrangements. TCRdb re-hosts the immuneACCESS table, in-frame sequences only. Its copies lack some clones; in the studies checked, an unresolved V gene accounts for under half of them, and the cause for the rest is not known. Clonal size and the V and J genes are those of that table, whereas D and trimming came from the DNA. This sample holds 150,000 to 200,000 clones; nearly 90% were observed only once. The biggest ten clones account for 2% to 2.5% of the sample.

Its CDR3 holds 14 amino acids, cysteine through phenylalanine. Just the 42-base CDR3 DNA is kept, in frame starting at base 1. V lost 6 bases and J lost 0 bases; the stretch between them is 6 bases long. The germline V gene encodes CDR1 SGHTA and CDR2 FQGTGA. This clone occurred a few times. Its antigen is currently not known. Base qualities are not provided; no much larger clone lies one nucleotide away. This sequence uses TRBV7-3 and TRBJ1-6; no D gene call is confident. Material: PBMCs or T cells enriched from blood (not recorded which). The origin of this receptor is a woman aged 40 to 50 with acute COVID-19. The sequenced DNA is TGTGCCAGCAGTGTAAACTCCTATAATTCACCCCTCCACTTT. Its amino acids are CASSVNSYNSPLHF.